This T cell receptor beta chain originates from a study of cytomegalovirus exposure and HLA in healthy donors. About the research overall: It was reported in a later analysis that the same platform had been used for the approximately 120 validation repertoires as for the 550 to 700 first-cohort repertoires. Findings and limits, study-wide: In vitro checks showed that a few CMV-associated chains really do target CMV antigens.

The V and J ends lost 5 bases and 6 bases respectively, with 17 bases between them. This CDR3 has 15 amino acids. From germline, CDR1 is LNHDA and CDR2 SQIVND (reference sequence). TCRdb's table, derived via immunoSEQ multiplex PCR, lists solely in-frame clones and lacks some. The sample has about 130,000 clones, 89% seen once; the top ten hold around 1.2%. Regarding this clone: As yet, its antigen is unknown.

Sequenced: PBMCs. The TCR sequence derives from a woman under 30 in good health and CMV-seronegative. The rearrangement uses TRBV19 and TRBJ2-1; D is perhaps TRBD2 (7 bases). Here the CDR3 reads CASSYRGAISNEQFF. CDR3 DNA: TGTGCCAGTAGTTATCGGGGGGCCATATCCAATGAGCAGTTCTTC. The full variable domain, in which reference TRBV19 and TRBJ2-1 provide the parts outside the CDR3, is DGGITQSPKYLFRKEGQNVTLSCEQNLNHDAMYWYRQDPGQGLRLIYYSQIVNDFQKGDIAEGYSVSREKKESFPLTVTSAQKNPTAFYLCASSYRGAISNEQFFGPGTRLTVL.